The next 32 T cell receptor beta chains were all read from a single sample in a study of spatial heterogeneity in lung cancer. Whole-study findings and limits: For expanded intratumoral alpha and beta TCRs, counts tracked tumor mutation counts.

These receptors have no identified antigens. TCRdb passed the 5' RACE reads through MiXCR, listing each CDR3 protein once. The data show fewer than 15,000 distinct CDR3 sequences, 3% to 4.5% seen once. As to time point: sample taken at primary tumor resection. Here the sequenced sample was lung tumor tissue, taken at surgery. These receptors came from a male donor with early-stage non-small cell lung cancer.

This clonotype was recorded at least ten times. The gene calls are TRBV6-2 or TRBV6-3 and TRBJ1-1; the D is unclear. V lost 3 bases and J lost 2, with 10 bases in between. CDR3 length equals 14 residues. Germline V CDR1 and CDR2: MNHEY, SVGEGT. The CDR3 bases are TGTGCCAGCAGTTATGCCCGGGGAAACACTGAAGCTTTCTTT. Translation: CASSYARGNTEAFF.

By share of the sample, this clonotype is medium-sized. The chain couples TRBV27 to TRBJ2-1; TRBD2 matches 8 bases. The germline gives CDR1 MNHEY, CDR2 SMNVEV (reference sequence). With V trimmed by 3 bases and J by 4 bases, 20 bases remained unmatched. This CDR3 is 20 amino acids long. In DNA, the CDR3 is TGTGCCAGCAGTTTGTCTCCGGCTAGCGGGCCGATCAAGCGGTACAATGAGCAGTTCTTC. Protein: CASSLSPASGPIKRYNEQFF.

Ten or more counts support this clonotype. The rearrangement links TRBV20-1 to TRBJ1-5; no reliable D call. Trimming left V 3 bases short and J 4 bases short, with 13 bases between. Germline CDR1 and CDR2: DFQATT and SNEGSKA (reference sequence). This CDR3 spans 14 amino acids. The CDR3 coding sequence is TGCAGTGCTAGTGATGCGGGAGAGAATCAGCCCCAGCATTTT. Translation: CSASDAGENQPQHF.

This clonotype has at least ten counts. The rearrangement links TRBV4-3 to TRBJ2-3, with D unclear. Trimming removed 0 bases from V and 6 bases from J, with 22 bases in between. This CDR3 region has 18 residues. CDR1 and CDR2 (germline): LGHNA, YSLEER. The CDR3 DNA reads as TGCGCCAGCAGCCAAGAATTTGGGCTCTACGATCTGGATGATACGCAGTATTTT. Translated, it gives CASSQEFGLYDLDDTQYF.

This clonotype was detected only a few times. The chain couples TRBV20-1 to TRBJ1-2; weak D call: TRBD1 (5 bases). Germline lookup yields CDR1 DFQATT and CDR2 SNEGSKA (reference sequence). The CDR3 spans 12 residues. The ends were cut back, 5 bases at V and 2 bases at J, with 9 bases in the middle. The CDR3 sequence: CSAGADNYGYTF. DNA of the CDR3: TGCAGTGCTGGGGCGGACAACTATGGCTACACCTTC.

As for this clonotype: This may arise from a read error, as a much more abundant clone is one base away. V gene TRBV30 combines with J gene TRBJ2-7; 10 bases line up with TRBD2. Germline loops: CDR1 GTSNPN, CDR2 SVGIG (reference sequence). V dropped 5 bases and J dropped 5; count of bases not matched to a gene: 6. This CDR3 region has 13 residues. The CDR3 region is CAWGGTSVNEQYF. The CDR3 DNA reads TGTGCCTGGGGAGGGACTAGCGTTAACGAGCAGTACTTC.

This clonotype has only a few counts. This sequence joins TRBV5-5 and TRBJ2-3, with D uncertain. CDR3 size: 15 residues. V was cut by 4 bases and J by 0 bases, with 12 bases left in between. CDR1 is SGHKS, CDR2 YYEKEE, per germline (reference sequence). CDR3 loop: CASSHSGASTDTQYF. The DNA for the CDR3 is TGTGCCAGCAGCCATTCAGGAGCTAGCACAGATACGCAGTATTTT.

This clonotype was found many times. The chain joins TRBV7-2 to TRBJ2-3, with TRBD2 identical over 8 bases. The CDR3 contains 13 residues. Germline CDR1 reads SGHTA; CDR2 reads FQGNSA. V lost 4 bases to trimming and J lost 5 bases; unmatched junction nucleotides: 2. As DNA, the CDR3 is TGTGCCAGCAGCTCAGCGGGGGAAGATACGCAGTATTTT. It is translated as CASSSAGEDTQYF. Variable domain in full (rest from reference TRBV7-2 and TRBJ2-3): GAGVSQSPSNKVTEKGKDVELRCDPISGHTALYWYRQSLGQGLEFLIYFQGNSAPDKSGLPSDRFSAERTGGSVSTLTIQRTQQEDSAVYLCASSSAGEDTQYFGPGTRLTVL.

This clonotype has more than one count but fewer than ten. The gene calls are TRBV20-1 and TRBJ2-5; 7 positions agree with TRBD1. The germline CDR1 and CDR2 sequences are DFQATT and SNEGSKA (reference sequence). V was pared by 3 bases and J by 1 base, with 8 bases of the junction left unmatched. The length of the CDR3 is 15 residues. DNA of the CDR3: TGCAGTGCTAGGGAGACAGGGAAATGCCAAGAGACCCAGTACTTC. Translated, it gives CSARETGKCQETQYF.

This clonotype was recorded many times. DNA for the CDR3: TGTGCCAGCTCACCACCCTCTGGGGGTTTCGTCTCCTACAATGAGCAGTTCTTC. Translated, it gives CASSPPSGGFVSYNEQFF. This chain links TRBV18 with TRBJ2-1; D possibly uses TRBD1 or TRBD2 (5 bases each). Germline CDR1 is KGHSH and CDR2 is LQKENI. Trimming removed 0 bases from V and 0 bases from J, with 15 bases in between. This CDR3 comprises 18 residues.

This clonotype is medium-sized. The chain recombines TRBV19 with TRBJ2-2, with D unresolved. Germline V gene data show CDR1 as LNHDA and CDR2 as SQIVND (reference sequence). Trimming left V 6 bases short and J 3 bases short, with 5 bases between. The CDR3 is 12 residues long. The CDR3 here is CASSTYTGELFF. CDR3 in DNA: TGTGCCAGTAGCACCTACACCGGGGAGCTGTTTTTT.

At least ten counts were recorded for this clonotype. J is TRBJ1-2 and V is TRBV6-5; TRBD1 is a possible D gene (6 bases). The V end lost 6 bases, the J end lost 8 bases, and 22 bases lay between the germline ends. CDR1 is MNHEY and CDR2 is SVGAGI in the germline V gene. The CDR3 covers 15 residues. CDR3 loop: CASSREMDSTSGYTF. CDR3 nucleotide sequence: TGTGCCAGCAGCCGCGAAATGGACAGCACGTCGGGCTACACCTTC.

This clonotype was observed at least ten times. The CDR3 sequence is CASSGGIGSQETQYF. The CDR3 coding sequence is TGTGCCAGCAGTGGCGGGATAGGGAGCCAAGAGACCCAGTACTTC. The chain has TRBV6-1 and TRBJ2-5; D might be TRBD2 (6 bases). CDR1 and CDR2 from the germline V gene are MNHNS and SASEGT. V lost 4 bases and J lost 1, with 13 bases in between. The CDR3 runs 15 residues.

This chain joins TRBV6-6 and TRBJ1-4; no definite D call. CDR1 MNHNY and CDR2 SVGAGI come from the germline V gene (reference sequence). V was trimmed by 6 bases and J by 3 bases, leaving 11 bases between them. This CDR3 is built from 14 residues. CDR3 nucleotide sequence: TGTGCCAGCAGCCCATGGGAGTCTAATGAAAAACTGTTTTTT. This encodes CASSPWESNEKLFF.

This clonotype was seen ten or more times. The gene calls are TRBV2 and TRBJ2-5; 7 bases fit TRBD1. Per the germline V gene, CDR1 is SNHLY and CDR2 is FYNNEI. With V trimmed by 4 bases and J by 6 bases, 5 bases remained unmatched. CDR3 length: 13 residues. The CDR3: CASSGQGLKTQYF. CDR3 in DNA: TGTGCCAGCAGTGGACAGGGTTTGAAGACCCAGTACTTC.

This clonotype appeared many times. The chain uses TRBV5-1 and TRBJ2-3; a possible D gene is TRBD1 (5 bases). Germline V gene lookup returns CDR1 SGHRS and CDR2 YFSETQ. The CDR3 has 13 residues. The V end was cut by 4 bases, the J end by 0 bases, with 6 bases between. The CDR3 sequence: CASSAGSTDTQYF. CDR3 nucleotide sequence: TGCGCCAGCAGCGCAGGGAGCACAGATACGCAGTATTTT.

This clonotype was recorded at least ten times. The V gene is TRBV7-2, the J gene TRBJ1-2; D is possibly TRBD1 (5 bases). V lost 6 bases and J 4 bases, leaving 12 bases between the germline ends. The CDR3 is 13 amino acids. CDR1 is SGHTA, CDR2 FQGNSA, per germline. CDR3 in DNA: TGTGCCAGCAGGGGACGTATTGGCTATGGCTACACCTTC. Its translation is CASRGRIGYGYTF. Full variable domain (outside the CDR3, taken from reference TRBV7-2 and TRBJ1-2): GAGVSQSPSNKVTEKGKDVELRCDPISGHTALYWYRQSLGQGLEFLIYFQGNSAPDKSGLPSDRFSAERTGGSVSTLTIQRTQQEDSAVYLCASRGRIGYGYTFGSGTRLTVV.

This clonotype was seen many times. The J gene is TRBJ2-3, the V gene TRBV11-3; D uncertain. The CDR3 runs 12 residues. Trimming left V 3 bases short and J 0 bases short, with 1 base between. The germline V gene encodes CDR1 SGHNT and CDR2 YENEEA. The CDR3 sequence is CASSLSTDTQYF. CDR3 sequence (DNA): TGTGCCAGCAGCTTGAGCACAGATACGCAGTATTTT.

In its sample, this clonotype was seen a few times. J is TRBJ2-5 and V is TRBV2; D is unresolved. CDR1 and CDR2 from the germline V gene are SNHLY and FYNNEI. The length of the CDR3 is 13 residues. Trimming shortened V by 5 bases and J by 5 bases, and 12 bases separated the two germline ends. The CDR3 DNA reads as TGTGCCAGCAGTCTATCTTTCGGTGAGACCCAGTACTTC. It specifies CASSLSFGETQYF.

This clonotype was counted ten times or more. The germline gene is not matched at one end of the junction; a read error may be the cause. The chain combines TRBV29-1 with TRBJ2-3, with 11 positions matching TRBD1. Looked up from germline, CDR1 is SQVTM and CDR2 is ANQGSEA. This CDR3 region has 14 residues. The CDR3 spells CSVEGQGAPDTQYF. The CDR3 nucleotides are TGCAGCGTCGAAGGACAGGGGGCCCCAGATACGCAGTATTTT.

Details on this clonotype: A read error may produce the germline difference seen at one junction end. The rearrangement joins TRBV4-3 to TRBJ1-2, with D possibly matching TRBD1 (6 bases). The CDR3 contains 13 residues. Germline values: CDR1 LGHNA, CDR2 YSLEER. DNA for the CDR3: TGCGCCAGCAGGGGGGCGGGGTTCTATGGCGACACCTTC. Translation: CASRGAGFYGDTF.

This clonotype rates as medium-sized. CDR3 DNA: TGCAGTGCTGGCACAGATACGCAGTATTTT. It is translated as CSAGTDTQYF. J is TRBJ2-3 and V is TRBV20-1; D remains ambiguous. With 5 bases removed from V and 1 base from J, the gap between germline ends came to 1 base. The germline V gene encodes CDR1 DFQATT and CDR2 SNEGSKA (reference sequence). CDR3 size: 10 residues.

This clonotype has just one count. A read error is possible here, since a much larger clone lies one base away. The chain joins TRBV7-2 to TRBJ2-7; 10 positions match TRBD1. J was trimmed by 4 bases and V by 5 bases; bases with no gene match: 8. The CDR3 is 15 amino acids. CDR1 is SGHTA, CDR2 FQGNSA, per germline. CDR3 amino acids: CASSTTTGQGYEQYF. For the CDR3, the DNA is TGTGCCAGCAGCACAACAACGGGACAGGGGTACGAGCAGTACTTC.

The table lists this clonotype with many counts. This chain joins TRBV3-1 and TRBJ1-6; D uncertain. This CDR3 has 14 residues. V was clipped by 4 bases and J by 8 bases, with 12 bases between them. Germline V gene lookup returns CDR1 LGHDT and CDR2 YNNKEL (reference sequence). CDR3 DNA: TGTGCCAGCAGCCCCCGGGAGGGTTATTCACCCCTCCACTTT. Amino acids: CASSPREGYSPLHF. Based on the CDR3 plus reference TRBV3-1 and TRBJ1-6, the full variable domain is DTAVSQTPKYLVTQMGNDKSIKCEQNLGHDTMYWYKQDSKKFLKIMFSYNNKELIINETVPNRFSPKSPDKAHLNLHINSLELGDSAVYFCASSPREGYSPLHFGNGTRLTVT.

J is TRBJ1-1 and V is TRBV29-1; a possible D gene is TRBD1 (5 bases). The germline gives CDR1 SQVTM, CDR2 ANQGSEA. CDR3 size: 13 residues. The ends were cut back, 7 bases at V and 1 base at J, with 13 bases in the middle. The CDR3 DNA reads as TGCAGCGCAACGTCCGGGACGAACACTGAAGCTTTCTTT. Translated: CSATSGTNTEAFF.

This clonotype was counted ten times or more. This chain joins TRBV20-1 and TRBJ1-5; D is ambiguous. The CDR3 extends over 14 amino acids. The V end was cut by 2 bases, the J end by 3 bases, with 11 bases between. In germline, CDR1 is DFQATT, CDR2 SNEGSKA (reference sequence). The CDR3 bases are TGCAGTGCTAGAACCACAGTGCACAATCAGCCCCAGCATTTT. Protein sequence: CSARTTVHNQPQHF.

This clonotype was recorded a few times. This rearrangement joins TRBV7-2 to TRBJ2-3; D may be TRBD1 (5 bases). This CDR3 is 14 amino acids long. CDR1 is SGHTA, CDR2 FQGNSA, per germline. Trimming left V 2 bases short and J 7 bases short, with 13 bases between. CDR3 DNA sequence: TGTGCCAGCAGCTTATCCAGGGAACAACATACGCAGTATTTT. Its protein product is CASSLSREQHTQYF.

This clonotype occurred many times. The gene calls are TRBV6-2 or TRBV6-3 and TRBJ1-1, with D possibly matching TRBD1 (6 bases). V lost 6 bases and J lost 6, with 14 bases in between. The germline gives CDR1 MNHEY, CDR2 SVGEGT. The CDR3 is made up of 13 amino acids. The chain's CDR3 is CASRRTGYSEAFF. The CDR3 nucleotides read TGTGCCAGCAGACGAACAGGGTACTCTGAAGCTTTCTTT.

In its sample, this clonotype is medium-sized. The chain joins TRBV20-1 to TRBJ1-5, with 8 bases matching TRBD1. Germline V gene data show CDR1 as DFQATT and CDR2 as SNEGSKA (reference sequence). V shed 6 bases and J 1 base; nucleotides not matched to a gene: 5. The CDR3 is 14 residues long. The CDR3 DNA sequence: TGCAGTGCGAGGACAGGGTTGAGCAATCAGCCCCAGCATTTT. Translating gives CSARTGLSNQPQHF.

Regarding this clonotype: A read error may explain this, as a much larger clone is one base away. The chain has TRBV5-1 and TRBJ2-1, with 11 bases aligning to TRBD2. This CDR3 has 16 residues. The germline CDR1 and CDR2 sequences are SGHRS and YFSETQ. This CDR3 is CVSSGTLAGGYNEQFF. The CDR3 nucleotides read TGCGTCAGCAGCGGGACCCTAGCGGGAGGATACAATGAGCAGTTCTTC.

Worth noting for this clonotype: At one end the junction does not follow the germline gene, possibly because of a read error. The rearrangement links TRBV6-1 to TRBJ1-2, with 7 bases identical to TRBD1. Germline V gene sequence: CDR1 MNHNS, CDR2 SASEGT. CDR3 length equals 13 residues. The CDR3 sequence is CASSRGWAYGDTF. CDR3 coding DNA: TGTGCCAGCAGCAGGGGGTGGGCCTATGGCGACACCTTC.

This chain uses TRBV6-1 with TRBJ1-2; D is undetermined. The CDR3 runs to 16 residues. V was shortened by 0 bases and J by 0 bases, with 11 bases between the two germline ends. Germline V lookup: CDR1 MNHNS, CDR2 SASEGT. CDR3 loop: CASSEALRGSNYGYTF. The CDR3 coding sequence is TGTGCCAGCAGTGAAGCGCTTCGCGGGTCTAACTATGGCTACACCTTC.